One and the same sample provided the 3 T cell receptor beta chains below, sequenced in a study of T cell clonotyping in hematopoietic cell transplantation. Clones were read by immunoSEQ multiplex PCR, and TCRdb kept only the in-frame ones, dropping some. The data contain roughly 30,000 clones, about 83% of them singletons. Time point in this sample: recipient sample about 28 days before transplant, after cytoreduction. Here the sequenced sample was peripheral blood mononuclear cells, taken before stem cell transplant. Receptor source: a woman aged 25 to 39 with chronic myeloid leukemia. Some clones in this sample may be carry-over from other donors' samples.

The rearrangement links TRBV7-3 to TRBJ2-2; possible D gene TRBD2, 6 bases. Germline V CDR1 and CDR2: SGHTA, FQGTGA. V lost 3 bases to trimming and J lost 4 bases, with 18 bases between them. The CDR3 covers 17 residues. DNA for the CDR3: TGTGCCAGCAGCTTTCAACGGGGGTCAGAGGGCACCGGGGAGCTGTTTTTT. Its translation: CASSFQRGSEGTGELFF.

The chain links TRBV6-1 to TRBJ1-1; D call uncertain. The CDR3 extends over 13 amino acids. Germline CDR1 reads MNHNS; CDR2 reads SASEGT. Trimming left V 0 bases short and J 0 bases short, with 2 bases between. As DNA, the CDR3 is TGTGCCAGCAGTGAAGCGATGAACACTGAAGCTTTCTTT. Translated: CASSEAMNTEAFF.

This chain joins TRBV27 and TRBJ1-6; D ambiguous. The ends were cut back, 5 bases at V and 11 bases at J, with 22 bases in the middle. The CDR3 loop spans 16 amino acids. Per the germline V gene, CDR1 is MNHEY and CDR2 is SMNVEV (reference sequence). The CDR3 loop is CASSPYRTAITAPLHF. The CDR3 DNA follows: TGTGCCAGCAGTCCTTACCGGACGGCGATAACTGCACCCCTCCACTTT.